Detailed here is one TCR beta chain. What it binds is unknown. The record originates from a study of blood T cells in healthy people across ages. Investigators took roughly 9.5 milliliters of peripheral blood from every donor. Then a second PCR, running about 7 to 11 cycles, was carried out with a sample-barcoded 5' primer and a J-beta primer mix. MiXCR, run by TCRdb on the 5' RACE reads, gives a single entry per CDR3 protein. Of roughly 930,000 distinct CDR3 sequences detected, 45% to 50% appear once; the ten largest clones hold 13%. The study's findings and limits: Measured against age, TCR beta diversity per million T cells decreased in a roughly linear manner. Aged donors had fewer naive CD4+ cells and lower diversity than long-lived donors.

V gave up 4 bases and J gave up 9 bases, with 19 bases separating them. This CDR3 spans 14 amino acids. Germline V gene lookup returns CDR1 MNHEY and CDR2 SMNVEV (reference sequence). The sequence derives from a man aged 25-40 years in good health. The rearrangement uses TRBV27 and TRBJ2-7; D may be TRBD2 (6 bases). The sample was blood. CDR3 region: CASSSPGTSVGQYF. The CDR3, as DNA: TGTGCCAGCAGTTCCCCCGGGACTTCGGTCGGGCAGTACTTC.